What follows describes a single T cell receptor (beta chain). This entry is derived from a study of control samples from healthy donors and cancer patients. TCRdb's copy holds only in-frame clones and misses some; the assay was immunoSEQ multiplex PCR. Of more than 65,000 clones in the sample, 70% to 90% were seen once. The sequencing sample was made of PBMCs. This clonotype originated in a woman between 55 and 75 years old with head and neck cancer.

The CDR3 here is CASRQTVNTEAFF. CDR3 nucleotide sequence: TGTGCCAGCAGGCAGACAGTAAACACTGAAGCTTTCTTT. The chain joins TRBV2 to TRBJ1-1; tentative D call: TRBD1 (5 bases). Looked up from germline, CDR1 is SNHLY and CDR2 is FYNNEI. Trimming removed 6 bases from V and 2 bases from J, with 10 bases in between. CDR3 length equals 13 residues.